This is a list of T cell receptor beta chains from one sample in a study of blood T cell repertoires in COVID-19. Only in-frame clones appear in the TCRdb table, and some are missing; sequencing was by immunoSEQ multiplex PCR. Of about 49,000 clones listed, approximately 85% are singletons. Sequences were obtained from peripheral blood. These receptors all stem from an older woman with acute or convalescent COVID-19. The CDR3 runs from the conserved cysteine through the conserved F or W. A D gene is named only where the DNA matches it firmly.

15	-	TRBV28	CASSLSSGARGWAFF
18	TRBD2	TRBV27	CASSFLSSGGPNTGELFF
15	-	TRBV19	CASSPGVLNTGELFF
16	TRBD2	TRBV18	CASSPTSGGLKDTQYF
15	-	TRBV7-9	CASSLVFGQNTEAFF
12	-	TRBV5-5	CASSQDSYEQYF
13	-	TRBV6-6	CASRQDSNQPQHF
15	-	TRBV25-1	CASSDTASVTDTQYF
13	-	TRBV5-1	CASSKQPRDEQFF
16	TRBD1	TRBV28	CASSLSDRASNYGYTF
13	-	TRBV2	CASRGTGLYEQYF
13	TRBD1	TRBV30	CAWSGQGGAEAFF
15	TRBD1	TRBV6-5	CASSQGQGGKETQYF